Reported below is one TCR beta chain. This clonotype was counted many times. This clone's antigen is unknown. Within one base of it there is no much larger clone, and no base qualities were kept. The method behind the library was PCR. For sequencing, an Illumina HiSeq 2500 was employed. TCR library preparation used molecular barcoding, with unique molecular identifiers applied to normalize quantification of the TCRbeta repertoire. TCRdb reran the public reads through fastp at Q25 and MiXCR, keeping productive beta chains. Every CDR3 protein is listed once, alongside the most common genes and DNA of its rows. In this sample the table shows 150,000 to 250,000 distinct CDR3 sequences, approximately 6% of which occur a single time. The ten biggest clones cover around 4.4% of the sample. This sample is drawn from a study of T-cell reconstitution after alpha-beta-depleted transplantation in children (dated by TCRdb to 2016 to 2017). About the investigation overall: The study quantitatively tracked T-cell immune reconstitution after TCRalphabeta/CD19-depleted allogeneic hematopoietic cell transplantation in children using TCR repertoire profiling. Broad study findings and their caveats: The apparently early alphabetaT-cell count recovery about two months after transplant was reportedly dependent on only several hundred rapidly expanded clones derived from non-depleted graft cells. The frequencies of hyperexpanded clones fell over the following months, and after one year, T-cell counts and TCRbeta diversity were mostly attributed to newly produced T cells. In some patients, the high TCRbeta diversity seen at day 60 was put down to recipient T cells and intrathymic progenitors that had survived conditioning.

Explained via the paper, the treatment or condition label denotes: allogeneic hematopoietic cell transplantation with graft depleted of TCRalphabeta T cells and CD19 B cells. The transplant recipients were children given TCRalphabeta/CD19-depleted allogeneic hematopoietic cell grafts. Sequenced here: PBMCs, sampled before TCRalphabeta/CD19-depleted stem cell transplant. This TCR came from a girl in the first two years of life with combined immunodeficiency, due to receive a stem cell transplant.

The CDR3 corresponds to CASSPPGVGELFF. The nucleotide sequence reads as follows: TGCGCCAGCAGCCCCCCTGGCGTCGGGGAGCTGTTTTTT. The receptor chain draws on TRBV4-3 and TRBJ2-2; no D gene call is confident. For CDR1 and CDR2, the germline V gene lists LGHNA and YSLEER. The CDR3 contains 13 residues, cysteine and phenylalanine counted. Only the CDR3 DNA stays, 39 bases, in frame from base 1. At the junction V is shortened by 4 bases and J by 7 bases, with 10 bases in between.